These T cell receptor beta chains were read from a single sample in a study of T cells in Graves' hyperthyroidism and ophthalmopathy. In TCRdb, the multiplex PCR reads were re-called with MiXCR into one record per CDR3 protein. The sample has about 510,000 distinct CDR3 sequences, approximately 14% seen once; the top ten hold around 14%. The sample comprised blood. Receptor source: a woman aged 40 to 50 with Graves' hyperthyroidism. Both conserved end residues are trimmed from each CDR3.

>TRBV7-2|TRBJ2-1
ASSFLGGGEQF
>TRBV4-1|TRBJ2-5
ASSTRSTDQETQY
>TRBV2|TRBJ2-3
ASSEATQY
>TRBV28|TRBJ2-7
ASSLRAGRDEQY
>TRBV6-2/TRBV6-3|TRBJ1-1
ASSRNRDTEAF
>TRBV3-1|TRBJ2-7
ASAGGLGPLEQY
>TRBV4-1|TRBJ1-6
ASSQVQTNSPLH
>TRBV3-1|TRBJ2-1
ASSRALNLNNEQF
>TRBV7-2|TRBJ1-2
ASSLLSGKYGYT
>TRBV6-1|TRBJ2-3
ASSPLKGQGQSTDTQY
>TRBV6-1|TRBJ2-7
ASSASTVTLRDEQY
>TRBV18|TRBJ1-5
ASSLDSGGQPQH
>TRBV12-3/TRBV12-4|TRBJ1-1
AIMRGMNTEAF
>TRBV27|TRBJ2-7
ASSSGGGTYEQY
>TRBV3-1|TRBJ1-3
ASSQWDFSGNTIY
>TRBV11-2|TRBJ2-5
ASSSHSGTNGQETQY
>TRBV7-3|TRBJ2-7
ASSSVSNGEQY
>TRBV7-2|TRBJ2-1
ASSLAVGVANEQF
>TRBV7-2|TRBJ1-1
ASSPDRGPTEAF
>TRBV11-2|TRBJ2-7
ASSLEAGEPSDYYEQY
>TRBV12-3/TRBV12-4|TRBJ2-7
ASSFEAGSYEQY
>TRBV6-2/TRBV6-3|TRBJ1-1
ASSPGNLNTEAF
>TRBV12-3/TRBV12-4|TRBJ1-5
ASRPGTYPQPQH
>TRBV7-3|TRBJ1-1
ASSEGQGAPEERGTEAF
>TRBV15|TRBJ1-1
ATSRGVGTHMNTEAF
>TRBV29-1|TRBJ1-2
SVGQGGYGYT
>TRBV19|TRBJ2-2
ASTSGFTGELF
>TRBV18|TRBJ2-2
ASSPPQVPSGELF
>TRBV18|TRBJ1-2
ASSPSQPALYGYT
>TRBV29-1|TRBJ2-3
SVEDKQGTDTQY
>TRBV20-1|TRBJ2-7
SAKTHAEQY
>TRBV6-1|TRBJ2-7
ASRRDREAHEQY
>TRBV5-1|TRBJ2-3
ASSPEGGVVGRSTDTQY
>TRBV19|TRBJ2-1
ASSIEGAAYNEQF
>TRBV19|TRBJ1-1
ASSQQGGTEAF